This T cell receptor beta chain is from a study of CD8 T cells in ankylosing spondylitis. Per germline, CDR1 WNHNN and CDR2 SYGVQD (reference sequence). The CDR3 is 16 amino acids. V was clipped by 0 bases and J by 4 bases, with 12 bases between them. Study-wide results and limits: Relatively rare in peripheral blood, disease-linked clones were also CD8+. Reports of some motif variants in reactive arthritis synovial fluid and blood predate this one. Typical of ankylosing spondylitis blood, it appeared, was a TCR beta motif of under 10 highly homologous variants. Reports say disease-linked clones showed up significantly more in matched ankylosing spondylitis synovial fluid.

Notes on this clonotype: Its target is unknown.

Each CDR3 protein is one row after TCRdb ran MiXCR on the 5' RACE reads. The sample gives about 840,000 distinct CDR3 sequences, about 10% of which show up once; roughly 0.51% is in the top ten. The chain is built from TRBV10-1 and TRBJ2-2, with a possible D match to TRBD1 (7 bases). Sample: blood, either unsorted or a sorted T cell fraction (not recorded which). This sequence originates from a male donor with ankylosing spondylitis. The CDR3 is CASSESGGTATGELFF. The CDR3 bases are TGCGCCAGCAGTGAGTCGGGCGGGACAGCCACCGGGGAGCTGTTTTTT.